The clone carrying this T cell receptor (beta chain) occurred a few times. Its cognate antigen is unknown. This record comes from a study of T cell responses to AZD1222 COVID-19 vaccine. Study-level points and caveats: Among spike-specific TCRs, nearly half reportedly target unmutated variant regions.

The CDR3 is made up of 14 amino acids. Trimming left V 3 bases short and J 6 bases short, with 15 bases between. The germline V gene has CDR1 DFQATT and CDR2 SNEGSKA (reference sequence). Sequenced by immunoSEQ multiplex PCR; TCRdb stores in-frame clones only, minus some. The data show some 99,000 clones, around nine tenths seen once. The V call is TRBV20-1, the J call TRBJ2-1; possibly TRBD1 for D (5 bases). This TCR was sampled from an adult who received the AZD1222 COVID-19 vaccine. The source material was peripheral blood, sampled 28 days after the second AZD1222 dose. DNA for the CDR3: TGCAGTGCTAGTGGTCAGGGTTGGGTCAATGAGCAGTTCTTC. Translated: CSASGQGWVNEQFF.